These 19 T cell receptor beta chains share one sample of origin, sequenced in a study of PD-1 blockade in classical Hodgkin lymphoma. Sequenced by immunoSEQ multiplex PCR; TCRdb stores in-frame clones only, minus some. The sample lists under 80,000 clones; over 55% were seen once. All trial patients relapsed after autologous stem cell transplantation. The source was peripheral blood mononuclear cells (PBMCs), collected before the second cycle of nivolumab. The receptors derive from a human donor with classical Hodgkin lymphoma.

The table lists this clone with a few counts. The genes are TRBV25-1 and TRBJ2-2, with 8 bases that match TRBD1. Trimming removed 4 bases from V and 2 bases from J; junction bases left unmatched: 6. The V gene's germline CDR1 is MGHDK and CDR2 SYGVNS. This CDR3 spans 16 amino acids. The CDR3 loop reads CASSGYRGSNTGELFF. CDR3 nucleotide sequence: TGTGCCAGCAGTGGGTACAGGGGGAGCAACACCGGGGAGCTGTTTTTT.

The J gene is TRBJ2-5, the V gene TRBV5-6, with unresolved D. The V and J ends lost 2 bases and 2 bases respectively, with 7 bases between them. The CDR3 length is 13 residues. CDR1 SGHDT and CDR2 YYEEEE come from the germline V gene. The DNA of the CDR3 is TGTGCCAGCAGCTTCGACCCTCAAGAGACCCAGTACTTC. Amino acid sequence: CASSFDPQETQYF.

This clone was detected only once. CDR3 protein: CASSFGPIQPQHF. The CDR3 nucleotides read TGTGCCAGCAGCTTCGGCCCGATTCAGCCCCAGCATTTT. This chain uses TRBV7-6 with TRBJ1-5; D is uncertain. The length of the CDR3 is 13 residues. The V gene's germline CDR1 is SGHVS and CDR2 FNYEAQ. V lost 3 bases and J 6 bases, leaving 9 bases between the germline ends.

The chain joins TRBV5-4 to TRBJ2-5; D unclear. The J call is uncertain, as TRBJ2-7 better fits the DNA end. In germline, CDR1 is SGHNT, CDR2 YYREEE (reference sequence). The CDR3 has 15 amino acids. The CDR3 DNA follows: TGTGCCAGCAGCTTCGTAGGGCTGTTGGTCGACGAGCAGTACTTC. Translated: CASSFVGLLVDEQYF.

This rearrangement joins TRBV6-5 to TRBJ1-1; TRBD1 might be the D (6 bases). The CDR3 contains 15 residues. V dropped 8 bases and J dropped 3 bases, with 19 bases sitting between them. CDR1 is MNHEY and CDR2 is SVGAGI in the germline V gene. CDR3 nucleotide sequence: TGTGCCAGCCGAGGACAGCGGGGGGGTGACACTGAAGCTTTCTTT. Translation gives CASRGQRGGDTEAFF.

The rearrangement joins TRBV12-5 to TRBJ1-1, with 7 bases lining up with TRBD1. CDR3 size: 14 residues. V gave up 6 bases and J gave up 0 bases; unmatched junction bases: 4. From germline, CDR1 is LGHNT and CDR2 FRNRAP. The CDR3 loop reads CASGGQTMNTEAFF. In nucleotides, the CDR3 is TGTGCTAGTGGGGGACAGACCATGAACACTGAAGCTTTCTTT.

V and J are TRBV4-1 and TRBJ2-1; TRBD2 is a possible D gene (5 bases). V was clipped by 0 bases and J by 10 bases, with 10 bases between them. The CDR3 spans 13 residues. Germline CDR1 reads MGHRA; CDR2 reads YSYEKL. The CDR3 DNA is TGCGCCAGCAGCCAAGATGGGGAGCGGGAGCAGTTCTTC. Its translation is CASSQDGEREQFF.

Here the CDR3 reads CAISEWTSSTDTQYF. The CDR3 DNA is TGTGCCATCAGTGAGTGGACTAGCAGCACAGATACGCAGTATTTT. The chain joins TRBV10-3 to TRBJ2-3, with TRBD2 matching over 8 bases. The CDR3 loop spans 15 amino acids. Trimming removed 1 base from V and 0 bases from J; junction bases left unmatched: 0. CDR1 and CDR2 from the germline V gene are ENHRY and SYGVKD.

This chain connects TRBV28 to TRBJ2-5, with D perhaps being TRBD1 or TRBD2 (5 bases each). Germline values: CDR1 MDHEN, CDR2 SYDVKM. Trimming left V 5 bases short and J 2 bases short, with 18 bases between. This CDR3 comprises 16 residues. CDR3 sequence reads: CASSLTEGDRQETQYF. The CDR3 region has the DNA TGTGCCAGCAGTCTCACCGAGGGAGACAGACAAGAGACCCAGTACTTC.

The table lists this clone with a count of one. This chain links TRBV5-6 with TRBJ2-3; D is undetermined. V was clipped by 0 bases and J by 2 bases, with 4 bases between them. CDR3 length: 13 residues. From germline, CDR1 is SGHDT and CDR2 YYEEEE. This CDR3 is CASSLAVTDTQYF. The CDR3 DNA sequence: TGTGCCAGCAGCTTGGCGGTCACAGATACGCAGTATTTT.

The CDR3 DNA sequence: TGTGCCAGCAGCCGTCCTAGCGGGGGGGCTTCTAATGAGCAGTTCTTC. Its protein product is CASSRPSGGASNEQFF. V gene TRBV7-3 combines with J gene TRBJ2-1; 12 positions agree with TRBD2. Germline V gene data show CDR1 as SGHTA and CDR2 as FQGTGA. The CDR3 totals 16 residues. V gave up 5 bases and J gave up 7 bases; unmatched junction bases: 9.

The chain joins TRBV7-9 to TRBJ2-3; 7 nucleotides align to TRBD2. CDR3 length equals 13 residues. Germline trimming cut 5 bases from V and 6 bases from J; bases unmatched to any gene: 5. Per the germline V gene, CDR1 is SEHNR and CDR2 is FQNEAQ (reference sequence). Here the CDR3 reads CASSLGGSDTQYF. In DNA form, the CDR3 reads TGTGCCAGCAGCCTCGGGGGGAGTGATACGCAGTATTTT.

The table lists this clone with a count of one. V usage is TRBV30 and J usage is TRBJ2-3; D is unresolved. This CDR3 region has 14 residues. Trimming left V 2 bases short and J 0 bases short, with 9 bases between. CDR1 is GTSNPN and CDR2 is SVGIG in the germline V gene (reference sequence). This CDR3 reads CAWSLKASTDTQYF. CDR3 DNA: TGTGCCTGGAGTTTAAAAGCTAGCACAGATACGCAGTATTTT.

This clone was observed at least ten times. The V gene is TRBV28, the J gene TRBJ2-7, with 8 bases aligning to TRBD1. V lost 6 bases to trimming and J lost 3 bases; unmatched junction nucleotides: 7. The germline gives CDR1 MDHEN, CDR2 SYDVKM. The CDR3 spans 14 residues. In DNA form, the CDR3 reads TGTGCCAGCAGGGGACAGGTGGAGGACTACGAGCAGTACTTC. It is translated as CASRGQVEDYEQYF.

This clone was found a few times. The rearrangement joins TRBV2 to TRBJ2-2; unclear D gene. The V end lost 9 bases, the J end lost 1 base, and 12 bases lay between the germline ends. This CDR3 is built from 14 residues. Germline V lookup: CDR1 SNHLY, CDR2 FYNNEI. Written as DNA, the CDR3 is TGTGCCAGTTCGGACGGTTTGAACACCGGGGAGCTGTTTTTT. Translation: CASSDGLNTGELFF.

V gene TRBV18 combines with J gene TRBJ1-2; possible D gene TRBD1, 6 bases. The CDR3 covers 14 residues. V was trimmed by 3 bases and J by 6 bases, leaving 14 bases between them. Per the germline V gene, CDR1 is KGHSH and CDR2 is LQKENI. CDR3 protein: CASSPTRTDHGYTF. CDR3 DNA sequence: TGTGCCAGCTCACCTACTCGGACAGATCATGGCTACACCTTC.

V gene TRBV7-9 combines with J gene TRBJ2-7; possibly TRBD1 for D (6 bases). Germline assignment: CDR1 SEHNR and CDR2 FQNEAQ (reference sequence). Trimming shortened V by 2 bases and J by 6 bases, and 17 bases separated the two germline ends. The CDR3 totals 15 residues. CDR3 in amino acids: CASSLFGQGRREQYF. CDR3 DNA sequence: TGTGCCAGCAGCTTATTCGGGCAGGGGAGACGCGAGCAGTACTTC.

The V and J genes are TRBV27 and TRBJ2-3; maybe TRBD1 (6 bases). This CDR3 comprises 15 residues. Looked up from germline, CDR1 is MNHEY and CDR2 is SMNVEV (reference sequence). Trimming took off 8 bases at V and 3 bases at J, with 18 bases between the two ends. The CDR3 bases are TGTGCCAGCCGCAGAGCGGCAGGGGAAACAGATACGCAGTATTTT. Translated, it gives CASRRAAGETDTQYF.

This clone was counted a few times. The genes are TRBV27 and TRBJ2-7; D possibly matches TRBD1 or TRBD2 (5 bases each). The germline V and J ends were trimmed by 7 bases and 4 bases, with 17 bases remaining between them. This CDR3 region has 14 residues. Germline V gene lookup returns CDR1 MNHEY and CDR2 SMNVEV (reference sequence). The CDR3 DNA reads TGTGCCAGCACCTCAACCGGGACCCATTACGAGCAGTACTTC. Amino acid sequence: CASTSTGTHYEQYF.